One sample yielded the 3 T cell receptor beta chains listed below, sequenced in a study of cytomegalovirus exposure and HLA in healthy donors. Primers for the PCR totalled 60 Vbeta and 13 Jbeta. The assay was immunoSEQ multiplex PCR, and TCRdb's table has in-frame clones only and misses some. The sample contains some 200,000 clones, over 70% of which appear only once. The source material was PBMCs. Receptors were obtained from a female donor in good health and CMV-seronegative.

V and J are TRBV11-3 and TRBJ2-2; TRBD2 might be the D (6 bases). The CDR3 has 15 amino acids. The ends were cut back, 1 base at V and 6 bases at J, with 12 bases in the middle. CDR1 and CDR2 (germline): SGHNT, YENEEA. The CDR3: CASSLGRRRAGELFF. The CDR3 DNA sequence: TGTGCCAGCAGCTTAGGACGTCGGAGGGCCGGGGAGCTGTTTTTT.

The rearrangement links TRBV4-3 to TRBJ1-1, with D maybe TRBD1 (6 bases). The CDR3 has 13 amino acids. V lost 3 bases to trimming and J lost 8 bases, with 13 bases between them. Germline-derived CDR1 and CDR2 are LGHNA and YSLEER. The chain's CDR3 is CASSQGWTAEAFF. CDR3 in DNA: TGCGCCAGCAGCCAGGGTTGGACAGCGGAAGCTTTCTTT.

Worth noting for this clone: At one end, the junction sequence differs from germline, possibly due to a read error. This sample also contains other DNA sequences that code for the same CDR3. This chain uses TRBV7-7 with TRBJ1-6, with no clear D. The CDR3 has 20 residues. Germline CDR1 is SSHAT and CDR2 is FNYEAQ (reference sequence). The CDR3: CASSSPPAGPESSYNSPLHF. The CDR3 bases are TGTGCTAGCAGCTCCCCACCAGCGGGTCCAGAGAGCTCCTATAATTCACCCCTCCACTTT.